A selection of T cell receptor beta chains follows, all from one sample in a study of OX40 agonist ivuxolimab in advanced cancers. Repertoires were generated with immunoSEQ multiplex PCR, while TCRdb's copy carries only in-frame clones and drops some. The sample has 96,000 or so clones, under 90% seen once. The sequenced sample was CD4+ or CD8+ T cells sorted from blood, obtained in a trial of the OX40 agonist ivuxolimab. These TCRs come from an adult with an advanced solid tumor such as melanoma, head and neck, liver or kidney cancer. The CDR3 runs from the conserved cysteine through the conserved F or W. A D gene is named only where the DNA matches it firmly. Part of the rows lack a size; the others show once, few, many or a class for expanded clones.

d_call | cdr3_length | j_call | clone_size | v_call | cdr3_nt | cdr3_aa
- | 17 | TRBJ1-2 | - | TRBV5-1 | TGCGCCAGCAGTTTTTACCAAATCAGCCCTCCTAACTATGGCTACACCTTC | CASSFYQISPPNYGYTF
- | 15 | TRBJ2-7 | - | TRBV6-6 | TGTGCCAGCGGAGACCCCGGGAGCCCATCCTACGAGCAGTACTTC | CASGDPGSPSYEQYF
TRBD2 | 13 | TRBJ2-7 | - | TRBV2 | TGTGCCAGCAGTAGCGGGAGAGGGAGCGAGCAGTACTTC | CASSSGRGSEQYF
- | 16 | TRBJ2-6 | - | TRBV5-1 | TGCGCCAGCAGCTTGGCCAAAGTCCCTGGGGCCAACGTCCTGACTTTC | CASSLAKVPGANVLTF
TRBD1 | 16 | TRBJ1-4 | - | TRBV7-9 | TGTGCCAGCAGCTTGGGTACAGGGGCAACTAATGAAAAACTGTTTTTT | CASSLGTGATNEKLFF
- | 14 | TRBJ2-7 | - | TRBV28 | TGTGCCAGCAGTTACGACGGAGCCTCCTACGAGCAGTACTTC | CASSYDGASYEQYF
- | 12 | TRBJ2-1 | - | TRBV2 | TGTGCCAGCAGTTTTAAGGGGTATGAGCAGTTCTTC | CASSFKGYEQFF
TRBD1 | 14 | TRBJ1-6 | - | TRBV7-9 | TGTGCCAGCAGCCAACAGGGGAGGAATTCACCCCTCCACTTT | CASSQQGRNSPLHF
- | 15 | TRBJ1-1 | - | TRBV15 | TGTGCCACCAGCAGGGGCACGAGGGGGAACACTGAAGCTTTCTTT | CATSRGTRGNTEAFF
- | 15 | TRBJ2-3 | - | TRBV7-9 | TGTGCCAGCAGCCCTAGGAGGGAGGTGGGATATACGCAGTATTTT | CASSPRREVGYTQYF
TRBD2 | 15 | TRBJ2-7 | - | TRBV5-1 | TGCGCCAGCAGCGTCAGTAGCGGGAGTGGCAACGAGCAGTACTTC | CASSVSSGSGNEQYF
- | 14 | TRBJ1-4 | - | TRBV7-9 | TGTGCCAGCAGCTTAGAGACAGCTAATGAAAAACTGTTTTTT | CASSLETANEKLFF
TRBD1 | 13 | TRBJ1-6 | once | TRBV10-3 | TGTGCCATCACCGGGGACAGTAATTCACCCCTCCACTTT | CAITGDSNSPLHF
TRBD1 | 13 | TRBJ1-1 | - | TRBV30 | TGTGCCTGGAGGAGACAGGGGAACACTGAAGCTTTCTTT | CAWRRQGNTEAFF
- | 15 | TRBJ1-2 | - | TRBV7-9 | TGTGCCAGCAGCCCCCCCGTGGGCGTGCTGGATGGCTACACCTTC | CASSPPVGVLDGYTF
- | 14 | TRBJ2-7 | - | TRBV6-5 | TGTGCCAGCAGTTACTCCTCCGAACCCTACGAGCAGTACTTC | CASSYSSEPYEQYF
- | 13 | TRBJ2-1 | - | TRBV2 | TGTGCCAGCAGCGCCGGACTCTCTAATGAGCAGTTCTTC | CASSAGLSNEQFF
- | 15 | TRBJ2-5 | - | TRBV7-3 | TGTGCCAGCAGCTCCCGGCTGGGGGCAGGGGAGACCCAGTACTTC | CASSSRLGAGETQYF
- | 15 | TRBJ2-1 | - | TRBV4-2 | TGTGCCAGCAGCCAAGATCTAAGCTCCTACAATGAGCAGTTCTTC | CASSQDLSSYNEQFF
TRBD1 | 14 | TRBJ1-2 | few | TRBV7-2 | TGTGCCAGCAGCCAACGACAGGGGCTCTATGGCTACACCTTC | CASSQRQGLYGYTF
- | 14 | TRBJ2-7 | - | TRBV6-5 | TGTGCCAGCAGGAAACAAAGCGTAGCCTACGAGCAGTACTTC | CASRKQSVAYEQYF
TRBD1 | 18 | TRBJ1-3 | few | TRBV4-1 | TGCGCCAGCAGCCAAGATTACCAGGGGGACCACTCTGGAAACACCATATATTTT | CASSQDYQGDHSGNTIYF
TRBD2 | 15 | TRBJ2-1 | - | TRBV2 | TGTGCCAGCAGGGGACTAGCGGGCGCCTACAATGAGCAGTTCTTC | CASRGLAGAYNEQFF
- | 15 | TRBJ2-7 | few | TRBV9 | TGTGCCAGCAGCGTAATGTCGGAAGCGAGCCACGAGCAGTACTTC | CASSVMSEASHEQYF
TRBD2 | 14 | TRBJ2-3 | - | TRBV5-6 | TGTGCCAGCAGCTTGCCGCGACGAGCGGGGCAGCAGTATTTT | CASSLPRRAGQQYF
TRBD1 | 14 | TRBJ1-4 | - | TRBV27 | TGTGCCAGCAGTCCGAGACAGGGTACTGAAAAACTGTTTTTT | CASSPRQGTEKLFF
- | 15 | TRBJ2-1 | few | TRBV7-8 | TGTGCCAGCAGCTTCGGGCCGAGGGGGGACGATGAGCAGTTCTTC | CASSFGPRGDDEQFF
- | 13 | TRBJ2-1 | few | TRBV2 | TGTGCCAGGAGCGGTGGGGCCTACAATGAGCAGTTCTTC | CARSGGAYNEQFF
TRBD1 | 17 | TRBJ1-6 | - | TRBV5-5 | TGTGCCAGCAGCCAGACCTTCCAGGGGGCACACAATTCACCCCTCCACTTT | CASSQTFQGAHNSPLHF
- | 11 | TRBJ1-2 | - | TRBV29-1 | TGCAGCGTCGGCTCAGGGTATGGCTACACCTTC | CSVGSGYGYTF
TRBD2 | 15 | TRBJ2-2 | - | TRBV5-6 | TGTGCCAGCAGCACGACGGGGGGAATCGCCGGGGAGCTGTTTTTT | CASSTTGGIAGELFF
- | 15 | TRBJ2-1 | - | TRBV19 | TGTGCCAGTAGAACGCCGGGACCAGCCTACAATGAGCAGTTCTTC | CASRTPGPAYNEQFF
- | 13 | TRBJ2-2 | once | TRBV5-4 | TGTGCCAGCAGTTCACAGGAGGACGGGGAGCTGTTTTTT | CASSSQEDGELFF
- | 14 | TRBJ1-6 | once | TRBV6-1 | TGTGCCAGCAGAAACGGGGAACGGCGGTCACCCCTCCACTTT | CASRNGERRSPLHF
TRBD2 | 18 | TRBJ2-3 | - | TRBV7-9 | TGTGCCAGCAGCTCCCCGGGACTAGCGGGAGGGTTTACAGATACGCAGTATTTT | CASSSPGLAGGFTDTQYF
- | 14 | TRBJ2-1 | - | TRBV10-1 | TGCGCCAGCAACTCAGGCGCAGGGGCGAATGAGCAGTTCTTC | CASNSGAGANEQFF
- | 14 | TRBJ1-2 | few | TRBV5-1 | TGCGCCAGCAGCTTCGGGCAGGGACCAGATGGCTACACCTTC | CASSFGQGPDGYTF
- | 14 | TRBJ1-3 | - | TRBV5-6 | TGTGCCAGCACCTGGAGGGGAATCGGAAACACCATATATTTT | CASTWRGIGNTIYF
TRBD1 | 14 | TRBJ1-2 | once | TRBV18 | TGTGCCAGCTCACCAACCGGACAGGGGGAGGGCTACACCTTC | CASSPTGQGEGYTF
- | 17 | TRBJ1-1 | - | TRBV11-3 | TGTGCCAGCAGCTTAGATGGTACGGCAGGGTCAGACACTGAAGCTTTCTTT | CASSLDGTAGSDTEAFF
- | 11 | TRBJ2-7 | - | TRBV20-1 | TGCAGTGCTAGTTGGGATTACGAGCAGTACTTC | CSASWDYEQYF
- | 11 | TRBJ2-7 | few | TRBV11-1 | TGTGCCAGCAGCGCCACTTGGGAGCAGTACTTC | CASSATWEQYF
TRBD1 | 12 | TRBJ2-7 | - | TRBV9 | TGTGCCAGTGGGACAGGGCCCTACGAGCAGTACTTC | CASGTGPYEQYF
- | 13 | TRBJ2-2 | - | TRBV9 | TGTGCCAGCAGCGTACTAGGCACCGGGGAGCTGTTTTTT | CASSVLGTGELFF
TRBD1 | 13 | TRBJ2-4 | - | TRBV10-3 | TGTGCCATCAGAGACACAGGGGAAGACATTCAGTACTTC | CAIRDTGEDIQYF
TRBD2 | 19 | TRBJ2-7 | - | TRBV5-1 | TGCGCCAGCAGCTTGAGGTGGAAGTTCGGAGCGGGAGATGTTTACGAGCAGTACTTC | CASSLRWKFGAGDVYEQYF
- | 13 | TRBJ2-3 | - | TRBV10-1 | TGCGCCAGCCCCGCTACGAGTGCAGATACGCAGTATTTT | CASPATSADTQYF
- | 16 | TRBJ1-1 | few | TRBV5-1 | TGCGCCAGCAGCTTGTGGACATCTATCGTAGCAACTGAAGCTTTCTTT | CASSLWTSIVATEAFF
- | 13 | TRBJ2-7 | - | TRBV29-1 | - | CSVATGTGFFKYF
- | 13 | TRBJ2-1 | once | TRBV7-2 | TGTGCCAGCAGCTTCAGCTCCTACAATGAGCAGTTCTTC | CASSFSSYNEQFF
- | 13 | TRBJ1-1 | - | TRBV6-6 | TGTGCCAGCAGTCGTCAAATGAACACTGAAGCTTTCTTT | CASSRQMNTEAFF
- | 16 | TRBJ2-7 | - | TRBV19 | TGTGCCAGAAAACCCAGAACTAGGGCGCGGAGGTACGAGCAGTACTTC | CARKPRTRARRYEQYF
TRBD1 | 13 | TRBJ2-7 | once | TRBV7-3 | TGTGCCAGCAGTCGCGGACAGGGGTACGAGCAGTACTTC | CASSRGQGYEQYF
- | 15 | TRBJ1-2 | many | TRBV7-8 | TGTGCCAGCAGCTTCCCCGGACAAATCCTTAATGGCTACACCTTC | CASSFPGQILNGYTF